This TCR beta chain originates from a study of cytomegalovirus exposure and HLA in healthy donors (dated by TCRdb to between 2016 and 2019). About the study as a whole: An earlier analysis of approximately 550 of the donors reported roughly 300 Gb of sequence data and 100 million to 130 million unique TCR beta sequences from 150 million to 200 million T cells. About 320 gigabases of sequencing data and approximately 85 million unique TCR sequences were included in an early release covering under 650 HLA-typed donors. Of the roughly 400 genotyped donors, 65% to 90% fell in the genetic ancestry cluster associated with self-reported Caucasian donors. The aim of the study was to test whether cataloging public T cell receptors could identify signatures of past pathogen exposure. The study used immunosequencing to profile the T cell repertoires of approximately 690 subjects and linked those repertoires to cytomegalovirus serostatus. Along with the approximately 670-subject first cohort, a separate validation cohort of more than 90 different subjects was used. The study combined high-throughput TCR immunosequencing, statistical association of individual TCRs with disease status, and machine learning to predict cytomegalovirus infection status. In a later analysis, previously published TCR beta repertoires from several hundred donors were re-analyzed and high-resolution HLA genotyping was added so that TCR occurrence patterns could be studied. In the later analysis, no new phenotypic data were used to find candidate immune exposures; instead, reliance was placed on TCR beta sequences and their occurrence across donors. An earlier analysis of more than 450 of the donors used high-throughput TCR beta sequencing to judge whether each TCR beta V gene segment behaved as functional or pseudogenic. Donor age, sex, ethnicity and CMV serostatus were compiled alongside the repertoire data. A later genetic analysis used genome-wide SNP genotypes for about 60% of the roughly 700 donors, treating that subset as a discovery cohort. All discovery cohort repertoires had been generated using a single sequencing platform. HLA typing included class I and class II loci at four-digit resolution. The number of donors typed differed by locus, with about 629-630 for A, B, C, DRB1 and DQB1, roughly 550 for DQA1, about 610 for DPA1, and some 440 for DPB1. Roughly five DR-DQ haplotypes were handled as single units for association and clustering because linkage in the cohort was strong. Among 398 genotyped donors of the cohort, an average of around 240,000 unique TCR beta nucleotide sequences were sequenced per donor, roughly 20% of them non-productive. General study outcomes and caveats: Most TCR sequences were seen in very few donors, while some public TCRs were found in many individuals. Three of the identified cytomegalovirus-associated TCR beta chains were confirmed in vitro to be specific for cytomegalovirus antigens. In a later genetic analysis, a missense DCLRE1C variant was associated with V-gene and J-gene trimming of TCR beta chains, and the association was replicated in an independent cohort. Broadly in line with IMGT annotations, most TCR beta V segments showed up in productive rearrangements about 87% or about 30% of the time in an earlier analysis of 450 to 600 of the donors. At a false discovery rate of 0.05, a later analysis linked 15,000 to 20,000 TCR beta sequences to specific HLA alleles. Because HLA typing was unavailable for some donors at each locus, only the typed subset was used in association tests. When HLA alleles, especially DR and DQ, strongly co-occurred, TCR associations were difficult to assign to individual alleles. CMV serostatus was the only immune exposure information available for the cohort. A further reported finding was that TCR beta sequences accurately predicted the HLA-A and HLA-B alleles for most subjects in the first cohort. Roughly uniform sequencing depth across donors was assumed in presence/absence analyses, although this assumption may not hold. Because counts were too low, about 18 rarely observed V segments, including chromosome 9 orphons, were excluded from the earlier analysis of around 640 of the donors. Compared with the roughly 710-donor mean, donors in an Asian-associated ancestry cluster had fewer N-insertions in productive TCRs, according to a later genetic analysis. According to a later analysis, most CMV-associated TCR beta chains appeared to be HLA-restricted, and the HLA associations seemed to be driven largely by CMV exposure. Because the 87-base-pair reads could not distinguish some IMGT-functional V segments, including TRBV6-2 and TRBV6-3, those segments were excluded. The authors suggested that the approach could potentially be generalized to other disease states and immunological phenotypes. The cohort was sequenced for TCR beta chains only, and without alpha or paired-chain data the features that could be detected were limited. According to a later analysis, parvovirus B19, influenza, CMV and Epstein-Barr virus appeared linked to several top co-occurrence clusters. A later analysis found that HLA-associated TCR beta chains were more clonally expanded and had lower generation probabilities than equally common non-associated chains. Correlated functional status among segregating V segments might be attributable to linkage disequilibrium, but an unknown experimental factor could not be ruled out. The classifier was reported to diagnose cytomegalovirus status with high specificity and sensitivity in both the original cohort and the validation cohort. A later analysis found that TCR association rates varied across HLA loci, with DRB1 alleles showing the most associated TCRs and HLA-C alleles the fewest. In the study, 150 to 200 TCR beta chains were listed as associated with cytomegalovirus. A cluster of highly shared sequence variants was judged likely to be a technical artifact of the sequencing pipeline.

A note on this clone: Its antigen remains unidentified. No base qualities exist here, and no much larger clone lies one base off it.

Libraries were built with the immunoSEQ multiplex PCR assay. The multiplex PCR relied on a mix of 60 forward primers for TCR Vbeta segments and 13 reverse primers for TCR Jbeta segments. A multiplex PCR assay on genomic DNA amplified the CDR3 region of rearranged TCR beta genes. On the Illumina HiSeq System, the amplified TCR beta libraries were sequenced as 87-base-pair reads. The study's processing was this. Across the roughly 600 repertoires, a later analysis counted some 80 million unique TCR beta chains, around 11 million of which were shared by at least two donors. Raw reads were error-corrected and collapsed into unique sequences with a nearest-neighbor algorithm that merged closely related sequences to remove PCR and sequencing errors. Alignment of CDR3 sequences to IMGT reference sequences was used to assign V, D and J gene segments. Each retained sequence needed at least a six-nucleotide match to both a V gene segment and a J gene segment. Rearrangements were called productive when the CDR3 lacked stop codons and stayed in frame with V and J; all others were non-productive. Following IMGT convention, CDR3 was defined as the stretch from the second conserved V-encoded cysteine to the conserved J-encoded phenylalanine. Sequences without an unambiguous match to a single V gene segment were excluded from the earlier analysis of about 600 of the donors. An earlier analysis of several hundred of the donors classified V segments as functional when productive rearrangements were above 56.7% and as segregating when the standard deviation between donors was above 5%. A statistical classification framework was built to diagnose cytomegalovirus status from the catalog of TCR beta chain sequences. In a later analysis, TCR nucleotide sequences were compared against IMGT/GENE-DB human TR gene sequences so that V and J genes could be assigned. Using the TCRdist pipeline, a later analysis assigned CDR3 sequences along with most-parsimonious VDJ recombination scenarios. A later analysis defined each TCR beta chain by its CDR3 amino acid sequence plus V-gene family, and excluded reads lacking a unique V-gene family. A later analysis removed 550 to 700 highly shared, low-generation-probability nucleotide sequences to deal with suspected cross-contamination and a sequencing artifact. In a later analysis, a clonal expansion index was calculated for each public chain from normalized within-repertoire ranks of inferred template counts. In a later analysis, generation probabilities were computed using a VDJ recombination model fitted to out-of-frame rearrangements, and the results were checked against IGoR. Hypergeometric tests were used in a later analysis to score TCR-TCR, TCR-HLA and TCR-CMV co-occurrence, with a repertoire-size bias correction applied to the TCR pairs. False discovery rates were estimated in a later analysis by permuting HLA or CMV assignments 20 times. In a later analysis, co-occurring TCRs were grouped using DBSCAN, with TCRdist sequence similarity added in when clustering inside HLA-allele-positive subsets. Co-occurrence clustering excluded repertoires with fewer than 30,000 or more than 120,000 public chains, plus five with anomalous nucleotide sharing. TCRdb obtained this table from immuneACCESS and retained in-frame rearrangements with V and J assigned. These tables miss some clones; where compared with another copy, unresolved V genes account for less than half of the shortfall, and the remainder is unexplained. D and trimming were read from the DNA, whereas the V and J calls and clone size are those reported in that table. This sample comprises about 190,000 clones, 75% to 85% of them detected only once. The ten biggest clones cover around 0.69% of the sample.

Its CDR3 holds 11 amino acids, cysteine through phenylalanine. Just CDR3 DNA is preserved here, 33 bases in frame from base 1. The germline V gene (reference sequence) yields DFQATT for CDR1 and SNEGSKA for CDR2. Trimming accounts for 5 bases at V and 9 bases at J, while the number of junction bases matched to no gene is 4. The cohort was made up of roughly 670 healthy bone marrow donors. At the time of sampling, every cohort member was nominally healthy, though immune exposures that went unrecorded were likely present. The donor was CMV seronegative and belonged to the group of several hundred seronegative cohort members. A peripheral blood sample was collected from each donor, and TCR beta sequencing was performed on peripheral blood mononuclear cells. The Qiagen DNeasy Blood Extraction Kit was used to extract genomic DNA from the blood cell samples.

This sequence originates from a boy aged 5-17 years in good health and CMV-seronegative. Sequenced sample: PBMCs. The receptor chain draws on TRBV20-1 and TRBJ1-5; TRBD1 matches 7 bases in the middle. The DNA sequence follows: TGCAGTGCTGTTTACAGGGGGCCCCAGCATTTT. Translated, this gives CSAVYRGPQHF.